Below, 32 T cell receptor beta chains from the same sample are listed, as sequenced in a study of blood T cell repertoires in COVID-19. Profiled with immunoSEQ multiplex PCR; TCRdb holds only in-frame clones, not every one. Of hundreds of thousands of clones in the sample, around nine tenths were seen once. The source material was peripheral blood. The source is a woman aged 70 to 79 with COVID-19, enrolled during active disease.

The chain is built from TRBV13 and TRBJ2-3; TRBD1 matches at 7 bases. Unmatched junction bases numbered 5, after V lost 9 bases and J lost 2 bases. The CDR3 extends over 13 amino acids. CDR1 is PRHDT, CDR2 FYEKMQ, per germline (reference sequence). CDR3 region: CARPGQYTDTQYF. The CDR3 bases are TGTGCCAGACCGGGACAGTACACAGATACGCAGTATTTT.

About this clone: Other DNA sequences in the same sample also yield this CDR3. CDR3 region: CASSWGQGDGYTF. For the CDR3, the DNA is TGCGCCAGCAGCTGGGGACAGGGGGATGGCTACACCTTC. V gene TRBV5-1 combines with J gene TRBJ1-2; TRBD1 matches 11 bases. The germline CDR1 and CDR2 sequences are SGHRS and YFSETQ. V was pared by 3 bases and J by 6 bases, with 1 base of the junction left unmatched. The CDR3 has 13 residues.

The genes are TRBV7-2 and TRBJ1-2, with D tentatively TRBD1 (6 bases). The CDR3 is 15 residues long. Looked up from germline, CDR1 is SGHTA and CDR2 is FQGNSA. V was clipped by 4 bases and J by 7 bases, with 19 bases between them. CDR3 DNA sequence: TGTGCCAGCAGCTCCGAAGGGACAAGTTCTTCTGGCTACACCTTC. Amino acid sequence: CASSSEGTSSSGYTF.

The J gene is TRBJ2-1, the V gene TRBV2; D ambiguous. CDR3 length: 13 amino acids. Germline V CDR1 and CDR2: SNHLY, FYNNEI. V lost 6 bases and J lost 6, with 12 bases in between. The CDR3 is CASRATFANEQFF. The CDR3 DNA is TGTGCCAGCAGAGCGACTTTCGCCAATGAGCAGTTCTTC.

The chain is built from TRBV2 and TRBJ1-6; 7 bases are a match to TRBD1. Germline CDR1 and CDR2: SNHLY and FYNNEI. CDR3 length: 17 amino acids. The J segment lost 6 bases and the V segment lost 5 bases, leaving 13 bases of the junction unmatched. In DNA form, the CDR3 reads TGTGCCAGCAGTATTAAGGGGGCGGACAGATTTAATTCACCCCTCCACTTT. Translated, it gives CASSIKGADRFNSPLHF. Combining the CDR3 with reference TRBV2 and TRBJ1-6 gives the whole variable domain EPEVTQTPSHQVTQMGQEVILRCVPISNHLYFYWYRQILGQKVEFLVSFYNNEISEKSEIFDDQFSVERPDGSNFTLKIRSTKLEDSAMYFCASSIKGADRFNSPLHFGNGTRLTVT.

The chain recombines TRBV21-1 with TRBJ2-4; TRBD1 reflects the table's D call only, with no check against the DNA. TRBV21-1 is a known pseudogene. CDR3 length equals 17 residues. CDR3 sequence: CASSFRQASIAKNIQYF. DNA of the CDR3: TGTGCCAGCAGCTTCCGTCAGGCAAGTATAGCCAAAAACATTCAGTACTTC.

V and J are TRBV5-1 and TRBJ1-3; D unclear. With 4 bases removed from V and 0 bases from J, the gap between germline ends came to 17 bases. This CDR3 has 17 residues. Germline V gives CDR1 SGHRS, CDR2 YFSETQ. CDR3 sequence: CASSRNGEVRSGNTIYF. The CDR3 bases are TGCGCCAGCAGCCGGAACGGGGAGGTGCGCTCTGGAAACACCATATATTTT. The full variable domain, its missing parts supplied by reference TRBV5-1 and TRBJ1-3, is KAGVTQTPRYLIKTRGQQVTLSCSPISGHRSVSWYQQTPGQGLQFLFEYFSETQRNKGNFPGRFSGRQFSNSRSEMNVSTLELGDSALYLCASSRNGEVRSGNTIYFGEGSWLTVV.

This clone was seen a handful of times. The chain links TRBV5-6 to TRBJ1-1; D unclear. The germline V gene encodes CDR1 SGHDT and CDR2 YYEEEE. V lost 1 base to trimming and J lost 6 bases, with 7 bases between them. This CDR3 contains 12 residues. The CDR3 DNA follows: TGTGCCAGCAGCTTGTTTGGCCCTGAAGCTTTCTTT. It encodes CASSLFGPEAFF.

This clone is a singleton in its sample. The chain is built from TRBV5-1 and TRBJ2-3; D gene unclear. The CDR3 runs to 14 residues. Germline-derived CDR1 and CDR2 are SGHRS and YFSETQ. V was cut by 1 base and J by 2 bases, with 8 bases left in between. CDR3 DNA: TGCGCCAGCAGCTTGTCTCAGGTCACAGATACGCAGTATTTT. Encoded protein: CASSLSQVTDTQYF.

The V call is TRBV24-1, the J call TRBJ1-2, with D tentatively TRBD1 (5 bases). This CDR3 spans 11 amino acids. Germline V CDR1 and CDR2: KGHDR, SFDVKD. The V gene lost 9 bases and the J gene lost 8 bases, with 12 bases spanning the gap. In DNA, the CDR3 is TGTGCCACCGCACAGGCGGAGGGCTACACCTTC. Amino acid sequence: CATAQAEGYTF.

The rearrangement joins TRBV7-2 to TRBJ2-7; weak D call: TRBD1 (5 bases). The length of the CDR3 is 13 residues. V lost 1 base and J 7 bases, leaving 11 bases between the germline ends. From germline, CDR1 is SGHTA and CDR2 FQGNSA. CDR3 nucleotides: TGTGCCAGCAGCTTAGTAGGGGAAGGGGAGCAGTACTTC. The encoded protein is CASSLVGEGEQYF.

V is TRBV7-9 and J is TRBJ1-2; 7 bases line up with TRBD1. The CDR3 extends over 15 amino acids. V trimming: 7 bases; J trimming: 2 bases; junction bases outside the gene matches: 10. Germline V gene data show CDR1 as SEHNR and CDR2 as FQNEAQ (reference sequence). CDR3 DNA: TGTGCCAGCACCCACAGGGGAAAGGGCAACTATGGCTACACCTTC. Its translation is CASTHRGKGNYGYTF.

The J gene is TRBJ1-2, the V gene TRBV7-8, with TRBD1 as a possible D gene (5 bases). The V and J ends lost 4 bases and 6 bases respectively, with 15 bases between them. Germline V gene sequence: CDR1 SGHVS, CDR2 FQNEAQ. This CDR3 is built from 14 residues. DNA for the CDR3: TGTGCCAGCAGCTCCGCGCCGGGGGGGAATGGCTACACCTTC. Encoded protein: CASSSAPGGNGYTF.

V usage is TRBV7-9 and J usage is TRBJ2-7, with D tentatively TRBD2 (6 bases). This CDR3 is built from 14 residues. V was trimmed by 5 bases and J by 5 bases, leaving 16 bases between them. CDR1 is SEHNR, CDR2 FQNEAQ, per germline (reference sequence). The DNA for the CDR3 is TGTGCCAGCAGCCTCGGGACTCCGGGAGACGAGCAGTACTTC. Its translation: CASSLGTPGDEQYF.

This clone was seen just once. V gene TRBV6-5 combines with J gene TRBJ1-2; TRBD1 is a possible D gene (5 bases). The V and J ends lost 7 bases and 4 bases respectively, with 16 bases between them. The CDR3 contains 14 residues. The germline CDR1 and CDR2 sequences are MNHEY and SVGAGI. In DNA form, the CDR3 reads TGTGCCAGCACCTTACTCCAGGGCATCTATGGCTACACCTTC. This gives the protein CASTLLQGIYGYTF.

The chain uses TRBV21-1 and TRBJ1-1; the D call in the table, TRBD1, was not verified against the DNA. TRBV21-1 is a listed pseudogene. This CDR3 is built from 13 residues. Written as DNA, the CDR3 is TGTGCCAGCAGCAAAGGACAGGCTACTGAAGCTTTCTTT. It translates to CASSKGQATEAFF.

The rearrangement joins TRBV18 to TRBJ1-5; 7 bases map to TRBD1. The CDR3 spans 14 residues. The germline V gene encodes CDR1 KGHSH and CDR2 LQKENI. Losses at the gene ends were 6 bases for V and 5 bases for J; bases not matched to a gene: 7. CDR3 amino acids: CASSLTGEHQPQHF. In nucleotides, the CDR3 is TGTGCCAGCTCGCTCACAGGGGAGCATCAGCCCCAGCATTTT. Based on the CDR3 plus reference TRBV18 and TRBJ1-5, the full variable domain is NAGVMQNPRHLVRRRGQEARLRCSPMKGHSHVYWYRQLPEEGLKFMVYLQKENIIDESGMPKERFSAEFPKEGPSILRIQQVVRGDSAAYFCASSLTGEHQPQHFGDGTRLSIL.

The chain joins TRBV9 to TRBJ2-5; 10 bases are a match to TRBD1. CDR3 length: 16 residues. Germline V lookup: CDR1 SGDLS, CDR2 YYNGEE. Trimming took 0 bases from V and 5 from J; bases not matched to a gene: 7. DNA of the CDR3: TGTGCCAGCAGCGTAGCCGGGACAGGGGTTTGGGAGACCCAGTACTTC. Protein product: CASSVAGTGVWETQYF.

The chain couples TRBV6-5 to TRBJ1-2; D perhaps matches TRBD1 (5 bases). Germline V gene data show CDR1 as MNHEY and CDR2 as SVGAGI. V was shortened by 5 bases and J by 4 bases, with 11 bases between the two germline ends. The CDR3 extends over 13 amino acids. The CDR3 bases are TGTGCCAGCAGTCCAGACAGATTCTATGGCTACACCTTC. This sequence encodes CASSPDRFYGYTF.

The V gene is TRBV13, the J gene TRBJ2-7, with 7 bases matching TRBD1. With V trimmed by 5 bases and J by 3 bases, 10 bases remained unmatched. The CDR3 totals 15 residues. Germline lookup yields CDR1 PRHDT and CDR2 FYEKMQ (reference sequence). For the CDR3, the DNA is TGTGCCAGCAGCCCGACCACCCGGGACAGCTACGAGCAGTACTTC. Its protein is CASSPTTRDSYEQYF.

CDR3 sequence reads: CASSLTGGLETQYF. CDR3 DNA: TGTGCCAGCAGCTTAACGGGAGGGCTAGAGACCCAGTACTTC. The V and J genes are TRBV7-3 and TRBJ2-5, with 7 bases lining up with TRBD2. The trim removed 0 bases at V and 4 bases at J, leaving 2 bases unmatched. Germline V gene data show CDR1 as SGHTA and CDR2 as FQGTGA. CDR3 length: 14 amino acids.

This sequence joins TRBV11-2 and TRBJ2-7; TRBD2 is a possible D gene (5 bases). Germline V gene data show CDR1 as SGHAT and CDR2 as FQNNGV. V was trimmed by 5 bases and J by 8 bases, leaving 13 bases between them. The CDR3 totals 12 residues. The CDR3 coding sequence is TGTGCCAGCAGCCGTTACCGGGAACAGCAGTACTTC. Residues: CASSRYREQQYF.

The chain carries TRBV18 and TRBJ2-5; no clear D. Germline CDR1 reads KGHSH; CDR2 reads LQKENI. V dropped 1 base and J dropped 4 bases, with 7 bases sitting between them. This CDR3 is 13 amino acids long. CDR3 loop: CASSPQSGETQYF. The CDR3 coding sequence is TGTGCCAGCTCACCACAATCGGGAGAGACCCAGTACTTC.

The chain is built from TRBV29-1 and TRBJ2-7, with a possible D match to TRBD1 (5 bases). The CDR3 has 13 residues. Trimming left V 0 bases short and J 3 bases short, with 9 bases between. From germline, CDR1 is SQVTM and CDR2 ANQGSEA. CDR3 coding DNA: TGCAGCGTTGAAGATGAGACAGTCTACGAGCAGTACTTC. Its protein is CSVEDETVYEQYF.

This sequence joins TRBV28 and TRBJ1-5, with 11 bases fitting TRBD1. J gave up 0 bases and V 5 bases, and 3 bases lay outside the gene matches. Germline CDR1 reads MDHEN; CDR2 reads SYDVKM. This CDR3 has 16 residues. CDR3 DNA: TGTGCCAGCAGTGGGACAGGGGGATATAGCAATCAGCCCCAGCATTTT. It codes for CASSGTGGYSNQPQHF.

As for this clone: The junction departs from germline at one end; a sequencing error may be responsible. The chain recombines TRBV9 with TRBJ2-5; 11 bases are shared with TRBD2. CDR3 length equals 16 residues. Germline V CDR1 and CDR2: SGDLS, YYNGEE. The CDR3 spells CARSVGGTSGAETQYF. The CDR3 region has the DNA TGTGCCCGCAGCGTAGGAGGGACTAGCGGAGCGGAGACCCAGTACTTC.

The chain is built from TRBV6-2 or TRBV6-3 and TRBJ2-7, with TRBD2 identical over 7 bases. V lost 6 bases, J lost 3 bases, and 17 bases stayed unmatched. The CDR3 sequence is 17 residues long. Germline V gene sequence: CDR1 MNHEY, CDR2 SVGEGT. In DNA, the CDR3 is TGTGCCAGCAGCCCCCGACCGCGGGGGACCTCCTTCTACGAGCAGTACTTC. Protein sequence: CASSPRPRGTSFYEQYF.

This clone has more than one count but fewer than ten. V usage is TRBV7-9 and J usage is TRBJ1-1; 7 positions match TRBD1. There are 16 residues in the CDR3. The V gene end was trimmed by 6 bases and the J gene end by 0 bases; junction bases not matched to a gene: 10. Germline CDR1 and CDR2: SEHNR and FQNEAQ (reference sequence). The CDR3 coding sequence is TGTGCCAGCAGGGCCGGGACAGCCGGAGTGAACACTGAAGCTTTCTTT. Translating gives CASRAGTAGVNTEAFF.

This sequence joins TRBV5-1 and TRBJ1-4; weak D call: TRBD1 (5 bases). Germline lookup yields CDR1 SGHRS and CDR2 YFSETQ. CDR3 length: 15 residues. Trimming shortened V by 0 bases and J by 8 bases, and 14 bases separated the two germline ends. The CDR3 here is CASSLGTYVGEKLFF. CDR3 nucleotides: TGCGCCAGCAGCTTGGGGACATATGTAGGGGAAAAACTGTTTTTT.

The chain combines TRBV4-1 with TRBJ2-1; 8 nucleotides match TRBD2. Germline CDR1 and CDR2: MGHRA and YSYEKL. The V segment lost 4 bases and the J segment 8 bases; nucleotides outside the gene matches: 10. This CDR3 comprises 15 residues. The DNA of the CDR3 is TGCGCCAGCAGCCCCTATAGCGGGGTAAGTGATGAGCAGTTCTTC. Translating gives CASSPYSGVSDEQFF.

The chain links TRBV10-1 to TRBJ2-2, with D hard to call. V lost 3 bases to trimming and J lost 5 bases, with 13 bases between them. This CDR3 has 15 residues. The V gene's germline CDR1 is WNHNN and CDR2 SYGVQD (reference sequence). The CDR3 sequence: CASSDTLHSTGELFF. The CDR3 nucleotides read TGCGCCAGCAGTGATACTCTTCATTCAACCGGGGAGCTGTTTTTT.

V and J are TRBV7-8 and TRBJ1-1; tentatively, D is TRBD1 (5 bases). The CDR3 spans 16 residues. Per the germline V gene, CDR1 is SGHVS and CDR2 is FQNEAQ. Between the trimmed V and J ends, which lost 4 bases and 3 bases, there was a span of 18 bases. CDR3: CASSSPGRGRDTEAFF. The DNA for the CDR3 is TGTGCCAGCAGCTCCCCCGGGAGGGGCCGGGACACTGAAGCTTTCTTT.